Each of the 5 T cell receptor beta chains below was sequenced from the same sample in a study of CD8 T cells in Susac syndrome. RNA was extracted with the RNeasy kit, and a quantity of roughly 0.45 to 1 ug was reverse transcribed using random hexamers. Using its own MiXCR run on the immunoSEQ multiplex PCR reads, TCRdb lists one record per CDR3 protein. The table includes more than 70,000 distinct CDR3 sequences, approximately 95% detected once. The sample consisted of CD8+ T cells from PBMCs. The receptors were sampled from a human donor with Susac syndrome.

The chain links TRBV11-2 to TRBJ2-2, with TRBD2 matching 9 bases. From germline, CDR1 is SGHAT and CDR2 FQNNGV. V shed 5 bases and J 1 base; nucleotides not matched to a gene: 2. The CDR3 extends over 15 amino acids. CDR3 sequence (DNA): TGTGCCAGCAGCCCGACTAGCGGGAACACCGGGGAGCTGTTTTTT. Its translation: CASSPTSGNTGELFF.

CDR3 sequence reads: CASSQPHAGSPEAFF. For the CDR3, the DNA is TGCGCCAGCAGCCAACCCCATGCGGGTAGCCCTGAAGCTTTCTTT. The chain is built from TRBV4-1 and TRBJ1-1; no definite D call. The germline V gene has CDR1 MGHRA and CDR2 YSYEKL. Trimming shortened V by 2 bases and J by 6 bases, and 16 bases separated the two germline ends. CDR3 length: 15 residues.

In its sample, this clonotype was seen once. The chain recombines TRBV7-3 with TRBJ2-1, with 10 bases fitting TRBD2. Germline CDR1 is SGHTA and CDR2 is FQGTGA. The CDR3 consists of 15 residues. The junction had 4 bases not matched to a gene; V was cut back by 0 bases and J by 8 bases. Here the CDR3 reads CASSLTSGGAHEQFF. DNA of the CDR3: TGTGCCAGCAGCTTAACCAGCGGGGGGGCCCATGAGCAGTTCTTC.

CDR3 in amino acids: CASRRTGSGVYEQYF. CDR3 nucleotide sequence: TGTGCCAGCAGACGGACAGGGAGTGGGGTTTACGAGCAGTACTTC. This chain uses TRBV3-1 with TRBJ2-7; 8 positions match TRBD1. The CDR3 extends over 15 amino acids. With V trimmed by 6 bases and J by 4 bases, 11 bases remained unmatched. Germline V gene sequence: CDR1 LGHDT, CDR2 YNNKEL (reference sequence).

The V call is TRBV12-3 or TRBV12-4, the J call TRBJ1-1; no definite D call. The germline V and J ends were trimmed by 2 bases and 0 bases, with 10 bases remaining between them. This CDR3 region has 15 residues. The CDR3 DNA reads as TGTGCCAGCAGTTTATTTAGTGGCCTGAACACTGAAGCTTTCTTT. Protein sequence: CASSLFSGLNTEAFF.